This TCR beta chain was sequenced in a study of cytomegalovirus exposure and HLA in healthy donors. About the research overall: The use of the same platform for the roughly 130 validation repertoires and the roughly 630 first-cohort repertoires was reported by a later analysis.

Profiling relied on immunoSEQ multiplex PCR, and the TCRdb table lists in-frame clones only, not all of them. The sample consists of around 100,000 clones, about 95% of them appearing once. This CDR3 comprises 15 residues. Looked up from germline, CDR1 is MNHEY and CDR2 is SVGAGI. The V gene lost 5 bases and the J gene lost 2 bases, with 15 bases spanning the gap. In the case of this clone: Antigen: not known.

Notes on the study in general: Cytomegalovirus status, reportedly, was diagnosed with high specificity and sensitivity by the classifier. Confirmation in vitro established that a few CMV-associated chains were specific for CMV antigens. Cytomegalovirus-associated TCR beta chains were listed, numbering under 200.

The sample comprised PBMCs. This TCR came from a woman under 30 in good health and CMV-seronegative. V is TRBV6-5 and J is TRBJ1-2; perhaps TRBD1 as D (5 bases). The CDR3 spells CASSQGGSGNYGYTF. The CDR3 DNA sequence: TGTGCCAGCAGTCAGGGAGGAAGTGGGAACTATGGCTACACCTTC.